This is a list of T cell receptor beta chains from one sample in a study of T cells in Graves' hyperthyroidism and ophthalmopathy. TCRdb re-derived calls from the multiplex PCR reads in MiXCR, one entry per CDR3 protein. The data show 540,000 or so distinct CDR3 sequences, about half seen once. The sample taken for sequencing was peripheral blood or thyroid tissue (not recorded which). These receptors all stem from an adult woman with Graves' disease, either hyperthyroidism or ophthalmopathy (not recorded which). Both conserved end residues are trimmed from each CDR3.

J gene | V gene | CDR3 protein
TRBJ1-2 | TRBV5-6 | ASSIYDRGFYGYT
TRBJ1-2 | TRBV5-1 | ASSLGDILDYGYT
TRBJ1-1 | TRBV20-1 | SAKQGAINTEAF
TRBJ1-1 | TRBV11-2 | ASSSRTSGRAF
TRBJ1-6 | TRBV7-9 | ASSLTLSGGNSPLH
TRBJ2-7 | TRBV7-3 | ASNTGTAGYLGY
TRBJ2-5 | TRBV7-9 | ASRRSTGKKETQY
TRBJ1-2 | TRBV14 | ASSQYIYGYT
TRBJ1-2 | TRBV12-3/TRBV12-4 | ASSPTGPLRGYT
TRBJ1-4 | TRBV3-1 | ASSPRDGAEKLF
TRBJ1-2 | TRBV20-1 | SAGTGAGYGYT
TRBJ1-4 | TRBV29-1 | SAGQGHNEKLF
TRBJ1-1 | TRBV18 | ASSQTNTEAF
TRBJ1-1 | TRBV5-1 | ASTIGEGSTEAF
TRBJ1-1 | TRBV7-2 | ASSITDRGAEAF
TRBJ1-6 | TRBV9 | ASSVMANNSPLH
TRBJ1-2 | TRBV2 | ASGLGNYGYT
TRBJ1-2 | TRBV10-3 | AISEEGPANYGYT
TRBJ1-2 | TRBV7-2 | ASSLAGVSNGYT
TRBJ2-7 | TRBV7-6 | ASSLTGVAHEQY
TRBJ1-4 | TRBV19 | ASSTGATSEKLF
TRBJ2-7 | TRBV7-8 | ASSLYGLAGSYEQY
TRBJ1-1 | TRBV28 | ASRPQGADAF
TRBJ2-1 | TRBV19 | ASTTSSSTYNEQF
TRBJ2-2 | TRBV20-1 | SARSDRGELF
TRBJ2-7 | TRBV9 | ASSLWGTELGEQY
TRBJ2-2 | TRBV15 | ATSRPGTAYTGELF
TRBJ2-5 | TRBV29-1 | SVERTGEQETQY
TRBJ2-7 | TRBV12-3/TRBV12-4 | ASSPSGGSYEQY
TRBJ1-1 | TRBV20-1 | SASTGNLNTEAF
TRBJ2-7 | TRBV11-2 | ASSFDLAGGREQY
TRBJ2-7 | TRBV10-3 | AISESGDEQY
TRBJ1-1 | TRBV10-3 | AISDDWNTEAF
TRBJ1-2 | TRBV28 | ASSSPGHAGYT
TRBJ1-4 | TRBV7-2 | ASSEKGFDGTGREKLF
TRBJ1-5 | TRBV2 | ASSEASRGVGQPQH
TRBJ2-7 | TRBV20-1 | SALTGTSGYGEQY
TRBJ2-2 | TRBV15 | ATSSAGKGVVGELF
TRBJ1-1 | TRBV2 | ASSGQGASEAF
TRBJ2-5 | TRBV14 | ASSQDQVGSRETQY
TRBJ2-7 | TRBV20-1 | SASLGEQY
TRBJ1-2 | TRBV7-4 | ASSLEGQNYGYT
TRBJ2-7 | TRBV20-1 | SATRDISYEQY
TRBJ2-7 | TRBV5-1 | ASRPQGARYEQY
TRBJ2-2 | TRBV7-6 | ASSTYRGTGELF
TRBJ1-5 | TRBV2 | ASSESRVQYVWEH
TRBJ1-5 | TRBV20-1 | STTVDSNQPQH
TRBJ1-4 | TRBV2 | ASSEATNEKLF
TRBJ1-6 | TRBV20-1 | SGTTLWVFSPLH
TRBJ2-7 | TRBV10-3 | AISEYSDRQSFLYEQY
TRBJ2-7 | TRBV7-9 | ATTRTSGSYEQY
TRBJ1-1 | TRBV25-1 | ASTLGRSAF
TRBJ1-3 | TRBV5-4 | ASSLGTGGNTIY
TRBJ1-1 | TRBV12-3/TRBV12-4 | ASTRSSKAF
TRBJ1-2 | TRBV29-1 | SSLGPGARYGYT
TRBJ1-2 | TRBV19 | ASSPRGQTYGYT
TRBJ1-5 | TRBV6-5 | ASSYSGTFQPQH
TRBJ1-2 | TRBV7-9 | AIGGQGVNSYGYT
TRBJ2-7 | TRBV7-3 | ASSLDRGDEQY
TRBJ2-7 | TRBV29-1 | SVGGTGLVYEQY